These 16 T cell receptor beta chains originate from one sample sequenced in a study of post-analysis software for immune sequencing data. Study-wide results and caveats: Patients showed TRBV5-6, TRBV5-1 and TRBV20-1 among five TRBV segments more frequent than in controls.

cDNA libraries for TCR beta contained unique molecular identifiers. Using its own MiXCR run on the PCR reads, TCRdb lists one record per CDR3 protein. The table includes under 900,000 distinct CDR3 sequences, about 53% detected once. Their specific antigens are unknown. The specimen was blood. These TCRs come from a girl aged 10-17 years with multiple sclerosis.

The V and J genes are TRBV5-1 and TRBJ2-3; TRBD1 agrees at 9 bases. CDR1 and CDR2 (germline): SGHRS, YFSETQ. V shed 3 bases, J shed 2 bases, and the junction held 4 bases outside the gene matches. The CDR3 is 15 residues long. In DNA, the CDR3 is TGCGCCAGCAGCTACGGGACAGGGACCACAGATACGCAGTATTTT. Its protein is CASSYGTGTTDTQYF.

This clonotype was seen just once. The genes are TRBV10-3 and TRBJ2-7; TRBD1 matches 9 bases. The CDR3 consists of 16 residues. V trimming: 6 bases; J trimming: 7 bases; junction bases outside the gene matches: 16. Per the germline V gene, CDR1 is ENHRY and CDR2 is SYGVKD. The CDR3 protein is CAISVRRDRVISEQYF. The CDR3 coding sequence is TGTGCCATCAGCGTCCGACGGGACAGGGTAATTAGTGAGCAGTACTTC.

The J gene is TRBJ2-5, the V gene TRBV27; 10 nucleotides line up with TRBD1. The J call may be in error: the DNA end matches TRBJ2-7 better. Germline V gene lookup returns CDR1 MNHEY and CDR2 SMNVEV (reference sequence). The length of the CDR3 is 15 residues. The CDR3 region has the DNA TGTGCCAGCAGTCTCATCGGGACAGGGGCCTACGAGCAGTACTTC. It translates to CASSLIGTGAYEQYF.

The genes are TRBV3-1 and TRBJ2-7; D unclear. Germline CDR1 is LGHDT and CDR2 is YNNKEL (reference sequence). V was trimmed by 4 bases and J by 0 bases, leaving 13 bases between them. This CDR3 region has 15 residues. The CDR3 spells CASSPRSRTSYEQYF. CDR3 bases: TGTGCCAGCAGCCCCCGGAGTCGGACCTCCTACGAGCAGTACTTC.

This clonotype was counted once. V is TRBV20-1 and J is TRBJ2-1; possible D gene TRBD1, 5 bases. In germline, CDR1 is DFQATT, CDR2 SNEGSKA (reference sequence). The CDR3 has 14 amino acids. Trimming removed 0 bases at V and 6 bases at J, with 12 bases between. In DNA, the CDR3 is TGCAGTGCTAGAGATTGGGGCCTCCGCAATGAGCAGTTCTTC. Translation: CSARDWGLRNEQFF.

This clonotype appeared a few times. This chain uses TRBV7-3 with TRBJ2-3, with D unresolved. This CDR3 spans 13 amino acids. Germline V gives CDR1 SGHTA, CDR2 FQGTGA. Between the trimmed V and J ends, which lost 5 bases and 3 bases, there was a span of 9 bases. The CDR3 spells CASSPRPTDTQYF. The CDR3 nucleotides read TGTGCCAGCAGCCCGCGTCCTACAGATACGCAGTATTTT.

The chain carries TRBV7-3 and TRBJ2-2; D gene unclear. Germline values: CDR1 SGHTA, CDR2 FQGTGA. The CDR3 totals 15 residues. With 3 bases removed from V and 6 bases from J, the gap between germline ends came to 14 bases. CDR3 amino acids: CASSFSGLSPGELFF. DNA for the CDR3: TGTGCCAGCAGCTTCTCGGGTTTGTCGCCCGGGGAGCTGTTTTTT. Based on the CDR3 plus reference TRBV7-3 and TRBJ2-2, the full variable domain is GAGVSQTPSNKVTEKGKYVELRCDPISGHTALYWYRQSLGQGPEFLIYFQGTGAADDSGLPNDRFFAVRPEGSVSTLKIQRTERGDSAVYLCASSFSGLSPGELFFGEGSRLTVL.

This clonotype was found a few times. V gene TRBV5-1 combines with J gene TRBJ1-2; 7 bases fit TRBD1. CDR3 length: 15 amino acids. The J segment lost 2 bases and the V segment lost 0 bases, leaving 4 bases of the junction unmatched. CDR1 SGHRS and CDR2 YFSETQ come from the germline V gene. The CDR3 sequence: CASSLATGVNYGYTF. The CDR3 nucleotides read TGCGCCAGCAGCTTGGCCACAGGGGTGAACTATGGCTACACCTTC. The full variable domain, its missing parts supplied by reference TRBV5-1 and TRBJ1-2, is KAGVTQTPRYLIKTRGQQVTLSCSPISGHRSVSWYQQTPGQGLQFLFEYFSETQRNKGNFPGRFSGRQFSNSRSEMNVSTLELGDSALYLCASSLATGVNYGYTFGSGTRLTVV.

In its sample, this clonotype was seen a few times. This chain connects TRBV5-1 to TRBJ1-2, with unresolved D. In germline, CDR1 is SGHRS, CDR2 YFSETQ. V lost 0 bases to trimming and J lost 3 bases, with 9 bases between them. The CDR3 runs 14 residues. The CDR3 coding sequence is TGCGCCAGCAGCTTGGAGGGTCTCGACTATGGCTACACCTTC. The encoded protein is CASSLEGLDYGYTF.

The chain is built from TRBV4-2 and TRBJ2-1, with 9 bases matching TRBD2. Germline V gene sequence: CDR1 LGHNA, CDR2 YNFKEQ. This CDR3 is 18 amino acids long. V lost 2 bases and J lost 4; bases outside the gene matches: 12. The DNA of the CDR3 is TGTGCCAGCAGCCAACCCGGGGTTAGCGGGGGAACTTACAATGAGCAGTTCTTC. As protein: CASSQPGVSGGTYNEQFF.

A word on this clonotype: Its ends do not fully match the called genes, so a read error is possible. This chain connects TRBV25-1 to TRBJ2-5; perhaps D is TRBD1 or TRBD2 (5 bases each). The CDR3 loop spans 13 amino acids. Per the germline V gene, CDR1 is MGHDK and CDR2 is SYGVNS. CDR3 amino acids: CAGSEYEGSEQYF. Written as DNA, the CDR3 is TGTGCCGGCAGTGAATACGAGGGGTCTGAGCAGTACTTC. Drawing the rest from reference TRBV25-1 and TRBJ2-5, the complete variable domain is EADIYQTPRYLVIGTGKKITLECSQTMGHDKMYWYQQDPGMELHLIHYSYGVNSTEKGDLSSESTVSRIRTEHFPLTLESARPSHTSQYLCAGSEYEGSEQYFGPGTRLLVL.

This CDR3 is CASSLANRVGLVSHEQYF. Written as DNA, the CDR3 is TGCGCCAGCAGCTTGGCCAATAGGGTCGGACTAGTAAGCCACGAGCAGTACTTC. V is TRBV5-1 and J is TRBJ2-4; TRBD2 matches 7 bases. The better agreement between TRBJ2-7 and the DNA end casts doubt on the J call. The CDR3 loop spans 18 amino acids. CDR1 and CDR2 (germline): SGHRS, YFSETQ.

The chain employs TRBV20-1 and TRBJ2-3; TRBD2 aligns across 8 bases. CDR3 size: 16 residues. Germline V gene lookup returns CDR1 DFQATT and CDR2 SNEGSKA (reference sequence). J was trimmed by 1 base and V by 2 bases; bases with no gene match: 8. As DNA, the CDR3 is TGCAGTGCTAGAACCCGAGCGGGAGAAGGCACAGATACGCAGTATTTT. Translating gives CSARTRAGEGTDTQYF.

This chain joins TRBV5-1 and TRBJ2-5; D gene uncertain. The assigned J gene may be wrong: the sequence end matches TRBJ2-7 better. Germline V gene sequence: CDR1 SGHRS, CDR2 YFSETQ. This CDR3 has 11 residues. The CDR3 is CASSLKNEQYF. The CDR3 DNA reads as TGCGCCAGCAGCTTGAAGAACGAGCAGTACTTC.

V is TRBV28 and J is TRBJ2-6, with D possibly TRBD2 on 6 matching bases. V shed 1 base and J shed 2 bases, with 12 bases lying between them. Germline-derived CDR1 and CDR2 are MDHEN and SYDVKM. The CDR3 length is 17 residues. CDR3 in amino acids: CASSLSNGLTGANVLTF. CDR3 DNA: TGTGCCAGCAGTTTATCGAACGGACTAACTGGGGCCAACGTCCTGACTTTC.

This clonotype has just one count. The chain has TRBV20-1 and TRBJ2-5, with D hard to call. CDR1 and CDR2 from the germline V gene are DFQATT and SNEGSKA (reference sequence). The ends were cut back, 2 bases at V and 5 bases at J, with 12 bases in the middle. CDR3 length: 13 amino acids. The CDR3 is CSARYASGETQYF. In nucleotides, the CDR3 is TGCAGTGCTAGATACGCTAGTGGGGAGACCCAGTACTTC.